The rows below give T cell receptor beta chains drawn from one sample of a study of T cells in Graves' hyperthyroidism and ophthalmopathy. Via MiXCR, TCRdb re-called the multiplex PCR reads, giving one row per CDR3 protein. The data show about 350,000 distinct CDR3 sequences, roughly 18% seen once. Source material: blood. The origin of the receptors is a middle-aged woman with Graves' ophthalmopathy. The CDR3 runs from the conserved cysteine through the conserved F or W. D genes are given only for firm matches. Expanded clones are given a class, and other clones once, few, many or no size at all.

j_call,v_call,clone_size,d_call,cdr3_aa
TRBJ2-7,TRBV28,many,NA,CASSAPSEQYF
TRBJ2-7,TRBV6-1,many,TRBD1,CASSQDRSSYYEQYF
TRBJ2-1,TRBV11-2,NA,NA,CASKRGGYNEQFF
TRBJ1-5,TRBV28,many,NA,CASQGTNSNQPQHF
TRBJ1-5,TRBV15,many,NA,CATSTENRDGQPQHF
TRBJ2-7,TRBV30,large,TRBD1,CAWNGDRRARQYF
TRBJ2-5,TRBV15,many,NA,CATSRDWGQQETQYF
TRBJ1-1,TRBV15,many,TRBD1,CATRQGAEAFF
TRBJ2-5,TRBV7-8,few,TRBD2,CASSLTSLADNGETQYF
TRBJ2-2,TRBV12-3/TRBV12-4,many,TRBD2,CASSFLAGYTGELFF
TRBJ2-7,TRBV6-1,NA,NA,CASSDRAGEQYF
TRBJ2-5,TRBV11-2,many,TRBD1,CASTTGGDGETQYF
TRBJ2-5,TRBV3-1,NA,NA,CASTPAGVETQYF
TRBJ2-7,TRBV28,many,NA,CASSLAGALYEQYF
TRBJ2-7,TRBV20-1,many,TRBD1,CSAIDRVSGEQYF
TRBJ2-7,TRBV6-2/TRBV6-3,many,NA,CASTTVDGWDEQHF
TRBJ2-2,TRBV14,many,NA,CASSQPQSGTGELFF
TRBJ1-2,TRBV10-2,many,TRBD1,CASSGTGDYGYTF
TRBJ2-2,TRBV30,many,TRBD2,CAWSTAGTSGGELFF
TRBJ2-7,TRBV6-1,NA,NA,CASSPLDPSYEQYF
TRBJ2-7,TRBV7-9,many,TRBD2,CASSASGGSYEQYF
TRBJ2-7,TRBV11-2,many,NA,CASSLAFSYEQYF
TRBJ2-5,TRBV6-4,NA,TRBD1,CASSPGQPQETQYF
TRBJ2-2,TRBV2,many,TRBD1,CASRTGTVNTGELFF
TRBJ2-7,TRBV5-1,few,NA,CASSLGASASYEQYF
TRBJ1-1,TRBV10-3,many,TRBD1,CAISQGTGGSEAFF
TRBJ2-7,TRBV6-1,many,NA,CASSSGINEQYF
TRBJ2-5,TRBV13,many,TRBD1,CASSERGLRETQYF
TRBJ2-7,TRBV6-1,many,TRBD2,CASSESHGGGSYEQYF
TRBJ2-7,TRBV20-1,NA,NA,CSARGGLSTYEQYF
TRBJ2-7,TRBV11-2,many,TRBD2,CASSWSGRIYEQYF
TRBJ2-7,TRBV5-1,many,TRBD2,CASSPAGSGSSYEQYF
TRBJ2-5,TRBV7-2,NA,TRBD2,CASSWGGKETQYF
TRBJ1-2,TRBV6-1,NA,NA,CASSSDSVYGYTF
TRBJ2-7,TRBV15,NA,NA,CATPPRVGEQYF
TRBJ1-3,TRBV12-3/TRBV12-4,NA,NA,CASHGSGNGGNTIYF
TRBJ2-7,TRBV28,NA,NA,CASVRGPLEYEQYF
TRBJ1-1,TRBV5-1,NA,NA,CASSLEVRGMNTGAFF
TRBJ1-2,TRBV28,many,NA,CASSLEHLNTYGYTF
TRBJ2-7,TRBV28,many,TRBD2,CASSLLAESYEQYF
TRBJ2-5,TRBV28,many,NA,CASSLALAAETQYF
TRBJ2-5,TRBV30,many,NA,CAWSVRAGWETQYF
TRBJ1-1,TRBV24-1,many,NA,CATSRAANTEAFF
TRBJ2-3,TRBV28,many,NA,CASSPPMWDTQYF
TRBJ2-5,TRBV7-3,many,TRBD1,CASSPNVGTEETQYF
TRBJ2-4,TRBV6-1,many,NA,CASQHTLAKNIQYF
TRBJ2-2,TRBV7-8,NA,TRBD1,CASSLVRGRAGELFF
TRBJ1-2,TRBV5-1,many,TRBD1,CASHETGRYTF
TRBJ1-2,TRBV20-1,NA,NA,CSARGLGANYGYTF
TRBJ2-6,TRBV28,many,NA,CASAPPGAGANVLTF
TRBJ2-7,TRBV29-1,many,TRBD1,CSVGVGGAIYEQYF
TRBJ2-5,TRBV25-1,many,TRBD1,CASSEPGQGVTQYF
TRBJ2-2,TRBV6-1,many,NA,CASSSSGLGELFF
TRBJ2-7,TRBV27,many,NA,CASSPRGQISYEQYF
TRBJ1-1,TRBV28,NA,NA,CASSSLVIEAFF
TRBJ2-7,TRBV28,many,NA,CASSSQSGHSYEQYF
TRBJ1-1,TRBV27,NA,NA,CASRSPGAEAFF
TRBJ1-2,TRBV20-1,many,NA,CSARATGGYGYTF
TRBJ1-1,TRBV12-3/TRBV12-4,NA,NA,CASSWAGRAFF
TRBJ1-5,TRBV9,many,TRBD1,CASSVAPGQGQPQHF